Reported below is one TCR beta chain. Its antigen is not identified. These data come from a study of CD8 T cells in ankylosing spondylitis. Making use of molecular barcodes, quantitative 5'-RACE generated TCR beta libraries. MiXCR, applied by TCRdb to the 5' RACE reads, yields one record per CDR3 protein. The repertoire holds 390,000 or so distinct CDR3 sequences, with around 20% as singletons. General study findings and limits: Ankylosing spondylitis blood seemed to carry a telltale TCR beta motif made of eight or nine highly homologous variants.

The CDR3 is made up of 14 amino acids. From germline, CDR1 is SGHTA and CDR2 FQGTGA. With V trimmed by 5 bases and J by 9 bases, 9 bases remained unmatched. Sequenced material: blood, either unsorted or a sorted T cell fraction (not recorded which). The sequence came from a male donor with ankylosing spondylitis. The chain recombines TRBV7-3 with TRBJ2-1; 8 nucleotides match TRBD2. Here the CDR3 DNA reads TGTGCCAGCAGCCAAACCGGGACTAGTATTGAGCAGTTCTTC. Protein sequence: CASSQTGTSIEQFF.